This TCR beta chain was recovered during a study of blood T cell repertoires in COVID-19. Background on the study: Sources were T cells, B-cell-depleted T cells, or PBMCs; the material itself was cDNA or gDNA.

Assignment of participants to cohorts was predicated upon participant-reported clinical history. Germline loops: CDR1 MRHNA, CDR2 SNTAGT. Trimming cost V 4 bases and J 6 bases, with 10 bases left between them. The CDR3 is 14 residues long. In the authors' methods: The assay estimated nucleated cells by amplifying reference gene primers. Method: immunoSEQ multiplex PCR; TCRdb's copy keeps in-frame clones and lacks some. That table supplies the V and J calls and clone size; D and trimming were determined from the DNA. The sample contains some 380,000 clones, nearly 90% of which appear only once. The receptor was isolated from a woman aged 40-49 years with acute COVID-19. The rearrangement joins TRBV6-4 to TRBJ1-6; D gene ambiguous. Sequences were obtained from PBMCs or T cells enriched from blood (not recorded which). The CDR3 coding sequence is TGTGCCAGCAGTGCCGGGGTTGTTAATTCACCCCTCCACTTT. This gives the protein CASSAGVVNSPLHF.